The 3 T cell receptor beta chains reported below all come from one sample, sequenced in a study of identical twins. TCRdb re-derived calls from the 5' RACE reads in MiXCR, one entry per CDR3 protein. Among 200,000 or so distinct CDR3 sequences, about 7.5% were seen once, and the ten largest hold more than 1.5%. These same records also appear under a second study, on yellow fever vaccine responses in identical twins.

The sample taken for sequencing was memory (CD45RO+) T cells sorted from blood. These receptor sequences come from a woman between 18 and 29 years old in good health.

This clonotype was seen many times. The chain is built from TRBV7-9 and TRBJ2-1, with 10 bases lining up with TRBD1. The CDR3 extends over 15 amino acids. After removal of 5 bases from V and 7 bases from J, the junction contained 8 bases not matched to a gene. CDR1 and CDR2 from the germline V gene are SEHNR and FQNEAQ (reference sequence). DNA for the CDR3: TGTGCCAGCAGCCGCGGACAGGGGGGCTTGAATGAGCAGTTCTTC. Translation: CASSRGQGGLNEQFF.

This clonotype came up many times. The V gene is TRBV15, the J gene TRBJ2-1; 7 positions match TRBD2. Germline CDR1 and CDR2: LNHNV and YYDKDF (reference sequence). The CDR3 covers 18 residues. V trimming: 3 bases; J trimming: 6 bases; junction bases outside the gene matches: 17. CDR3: CATSRGNPLGGGANEQFF. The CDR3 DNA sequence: TGTGCCACCAGCAGGGGGAATCCTTTAGGCGGGGGAGCCAATGAGCAGTTCTTC.

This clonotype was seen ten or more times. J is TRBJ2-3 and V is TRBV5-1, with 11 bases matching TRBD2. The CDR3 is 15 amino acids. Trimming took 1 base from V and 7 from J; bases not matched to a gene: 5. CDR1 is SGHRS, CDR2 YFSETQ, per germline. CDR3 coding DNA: TGCGCCAGCAGCTTGTATAGCGGGGGGGCCAATACGCAGTATTTT. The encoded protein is CASSLYSGGANTQYF.